This T cell receptor (beta chain) was found in a study of CD8 T cells in Susac syndrome. Overall study results and limits: The study recognized that its TCR sequencing and HLA analysis covered a relatively small number of individuals.

RNA totalling about 0.45 to 1 ug underwent reverse transcription with random hexamers. Amplification of TCR beta CDR3 was carried out by immunoSEQ multiplex PCR, which covered 54 Vbeta and 13 Jbeta segments. TCRdb recomputed calls from the immunoSEQ multiplex PCR reads with MiXCR, one row per CDR3 protein. Among about 430,000 distinct CDR3 sequences listed, approximately 85% were seen once. This CDR3 is built from 14 residues. Per germline, CDR1 SGHAT and CDR2 FQNNGV. V lost 4 bases and J 5 bases, leaving 15 bases between the germline ends. This clonotype was counted a few times. Its matching antigen is unknown.

This TCR was sampled from a human donor with multiple sclerosis. The sample was CD8+ T cells from PBMCs. The rearrangement uses TRBV11-2 and TRBJ2-7; D possibly matches TRBD1 or TRBD2 (5 bases each). CDR3 nucleotides: TGTGCCAGCAGCTCAAACTCGGGGCGGGACGAGCAGTACTTC. Translating gives CASSSNSGRDEQYF.